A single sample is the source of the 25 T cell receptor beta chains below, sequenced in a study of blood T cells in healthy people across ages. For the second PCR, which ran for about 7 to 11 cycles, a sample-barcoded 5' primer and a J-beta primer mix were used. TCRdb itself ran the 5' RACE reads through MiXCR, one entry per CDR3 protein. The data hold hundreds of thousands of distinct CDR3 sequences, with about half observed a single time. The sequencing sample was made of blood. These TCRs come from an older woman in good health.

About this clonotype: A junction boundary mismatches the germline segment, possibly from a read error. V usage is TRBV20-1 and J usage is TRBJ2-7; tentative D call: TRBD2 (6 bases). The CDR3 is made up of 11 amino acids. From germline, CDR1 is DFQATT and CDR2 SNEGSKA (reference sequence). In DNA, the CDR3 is TGCAGGGTAGGGGACTCCTACGAGCGGTACTTC. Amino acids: CRVGDSYERYF.

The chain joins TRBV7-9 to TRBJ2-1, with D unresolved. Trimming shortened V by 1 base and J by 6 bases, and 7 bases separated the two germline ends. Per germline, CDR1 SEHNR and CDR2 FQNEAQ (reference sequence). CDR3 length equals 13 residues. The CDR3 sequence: CASSLGSPNEQFF. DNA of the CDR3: TGTGCCAGCAGCTTAGGGAGTCCCAATGAGCAGTTCTTC.

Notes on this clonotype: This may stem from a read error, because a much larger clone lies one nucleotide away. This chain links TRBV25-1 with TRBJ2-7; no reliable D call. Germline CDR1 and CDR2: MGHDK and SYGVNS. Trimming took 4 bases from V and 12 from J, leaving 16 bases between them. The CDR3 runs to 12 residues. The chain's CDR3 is CASSVLGETLYF. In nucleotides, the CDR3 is TGTGCCAGCAGTGTCCTTGGAGAGACCCTGTACTTC.

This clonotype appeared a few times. CDR3: CASSLAAGGPGDTQYF. CDR3 coding DNA: TGTGCCAGCAGCTTAGCAGCGGGAGGGCCCGGAGATACGCAGTATTTT. The rearrangement uses TRBV7-2 and TRBJ2-3, with TRBD2 identical over 10 bases. V shed 0 bases, J shed 5 bases, and the junction held 5 bases outside the gene matches. Per germline, CDR1 SGHTA and CDR2 FQGNSA. This CDR3 contains 16 residues.

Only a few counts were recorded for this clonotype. CDR3 protein: CATSRAGGGYNEQFF. In DNA form, the CDR3 reads TGTGCCACCAGCAGAGCCGGGGGCGGCTACAATGAGCAGTTCTTC. This sequence joins TRBV15 and TRBJ2-1, with D perhaps being TRBD1 or TRBD2 (6 bases each). V lost 1 base, J lost 3 bases, and 10 bases lay in between. Germline loops: CDR1 LNHNV, CDR2 YYDKDF (reference sequence). The CDR3 totals 15 residues. The full variable domain, completed using reference TRBV15 and TRBJ2-1, is DAMVIQNPRYQVTQFGKPVTLSCSQTLNHNVMYWYQQKSSQAPKLLFHYYDKDFNNEADTPDNFQSRRPNTSFCFLDIRSPGLGDTAMYLCATSRAGGGYNEQFFGPGTRLTVL.

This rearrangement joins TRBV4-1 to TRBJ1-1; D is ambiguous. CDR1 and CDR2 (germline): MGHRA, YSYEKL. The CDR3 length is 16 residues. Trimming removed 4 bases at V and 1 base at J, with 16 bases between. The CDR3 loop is CASSLVGSFGNTEAFF. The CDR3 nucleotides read TGCGCCAGCAGCCTCGTCGGGTCTTTCGGGAACACTGAAGCTTTCTTT.

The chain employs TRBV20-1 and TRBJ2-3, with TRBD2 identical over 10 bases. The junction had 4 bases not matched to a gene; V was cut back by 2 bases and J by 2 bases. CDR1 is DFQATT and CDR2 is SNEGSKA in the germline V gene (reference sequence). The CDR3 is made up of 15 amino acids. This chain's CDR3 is CSARKTSGYTDTQYF. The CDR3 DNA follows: TGCAGTGCTAGAAAGACTAGCGGGTACACAGATACGCAGTATTTT.

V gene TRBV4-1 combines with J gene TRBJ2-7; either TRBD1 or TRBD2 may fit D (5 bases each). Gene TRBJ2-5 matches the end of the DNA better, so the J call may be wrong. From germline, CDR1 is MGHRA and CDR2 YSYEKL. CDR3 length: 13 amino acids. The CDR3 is CASSPLGTETQYF. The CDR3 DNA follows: TGCGCCAGCAGCCCCCTCGGGACAGAGACCCAGTACTTC.

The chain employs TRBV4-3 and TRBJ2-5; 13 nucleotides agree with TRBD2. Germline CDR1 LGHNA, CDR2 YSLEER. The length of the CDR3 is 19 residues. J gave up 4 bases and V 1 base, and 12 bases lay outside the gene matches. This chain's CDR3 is CASSQGQLGTSGTLETQYF. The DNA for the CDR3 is TGCGCCAGCAGCCAAGGTCAACTCGGGACTAGCGGGACCCTAGAGACCCAGTACTTC.

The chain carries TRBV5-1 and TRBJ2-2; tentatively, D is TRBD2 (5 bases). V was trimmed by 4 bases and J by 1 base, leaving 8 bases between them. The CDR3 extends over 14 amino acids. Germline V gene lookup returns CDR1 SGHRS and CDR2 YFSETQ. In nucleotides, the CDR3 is TGCGCCAGCAGCACCAGCGGGAACACCGGGGAGCTGTTTTTT. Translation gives CASSTSGNTGELFF.

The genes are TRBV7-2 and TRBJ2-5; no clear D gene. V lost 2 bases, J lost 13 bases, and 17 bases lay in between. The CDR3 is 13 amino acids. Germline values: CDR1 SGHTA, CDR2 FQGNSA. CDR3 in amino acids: CASSLTLYNERYF. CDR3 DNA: TGTGCCAGCAGCTTAACACTGTACAATGAGCGGTACTTC.

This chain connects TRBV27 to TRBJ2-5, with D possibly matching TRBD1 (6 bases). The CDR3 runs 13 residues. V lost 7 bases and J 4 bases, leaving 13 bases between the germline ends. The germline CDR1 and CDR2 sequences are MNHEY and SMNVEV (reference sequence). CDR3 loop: CASKPWTVETQYF. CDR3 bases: TGTGCCAGCAAACCGTGGACAGTAGAGACCCAGTACTTC.

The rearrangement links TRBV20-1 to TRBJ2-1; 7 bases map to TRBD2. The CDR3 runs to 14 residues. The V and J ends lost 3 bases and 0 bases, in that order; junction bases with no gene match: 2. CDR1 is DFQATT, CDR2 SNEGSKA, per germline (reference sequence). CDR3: CSARRDYSYNEQFF. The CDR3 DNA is TGCAGTGCTAGGAGGGACTACTCCTACAATGAGCAGTTCTTC.

This CDR3 reads CASSPSGGSVELFF. DNA for the CDR3: TGCGCCAGCAGCCCCTCCGGGGGGTCCGTGGAGCTGTTTTTT. V usage is TRBV4-1 and J usage is TRBJ2-2, with TRBD2 identical over 7 bases. Trimming at V came to 4 bases and at J to 10 bases, leaving 9 bases not matched to a gene. Germline lookup yields CDR1 MGHRA and CDR2 YSYEKL. The CDR3 runs to 14 residues.

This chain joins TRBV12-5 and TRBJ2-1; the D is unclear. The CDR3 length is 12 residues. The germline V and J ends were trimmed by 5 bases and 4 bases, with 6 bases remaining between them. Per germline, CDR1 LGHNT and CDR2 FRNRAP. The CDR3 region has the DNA TGTGCTAGTGGTCCCAATTACAATGAGCAGTTCTTC. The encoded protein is CASGPNYNEQFF.

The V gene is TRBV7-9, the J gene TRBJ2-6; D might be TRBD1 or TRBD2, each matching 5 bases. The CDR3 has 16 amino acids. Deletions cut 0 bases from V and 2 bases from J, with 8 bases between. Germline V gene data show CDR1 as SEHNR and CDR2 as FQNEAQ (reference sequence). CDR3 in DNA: TGTGCCAGCAGCTTAGCGCGAGGGGCTGGGGCCAACGTCCTGACTTTC. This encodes CASSLARGAGANVLTF. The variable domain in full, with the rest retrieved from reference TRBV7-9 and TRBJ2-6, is DTGVSQNPRHKITKRGQNVTFRCDPISEHNRLYWYRQTLGQGPEFLTYFQNEAQLEKSRLLSDRFSAERPKGSFSTLEIQRTEQGDSAMYLCASSLARGAGANVLTFGAGSRLTVL.

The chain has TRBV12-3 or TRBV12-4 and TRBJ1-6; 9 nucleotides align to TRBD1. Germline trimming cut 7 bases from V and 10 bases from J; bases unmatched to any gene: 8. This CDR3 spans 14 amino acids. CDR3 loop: CASTRDRVNSPLHF. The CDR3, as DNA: TGTGCCAGCACCCGGGACAGGGTCAACTCACCCCTCCACTTT.

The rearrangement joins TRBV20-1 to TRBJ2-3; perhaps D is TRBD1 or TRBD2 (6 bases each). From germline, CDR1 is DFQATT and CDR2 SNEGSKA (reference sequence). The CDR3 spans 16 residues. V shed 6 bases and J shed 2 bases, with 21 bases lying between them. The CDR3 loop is CSAEGDPRRFTDTQYF. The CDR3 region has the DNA TGCAGTGCGGAGGGGGACCCACGTCGATTCACAGATACGCAGTATTTT.

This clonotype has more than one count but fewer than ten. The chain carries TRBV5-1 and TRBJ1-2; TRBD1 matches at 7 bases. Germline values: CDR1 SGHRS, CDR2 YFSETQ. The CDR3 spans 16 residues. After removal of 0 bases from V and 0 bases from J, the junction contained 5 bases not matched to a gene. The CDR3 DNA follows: TGCGCCAGCAGCTTGGGTACGGGACAGCCTAACTATGGCTACACCTTC. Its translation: CASSLGTGQPNYGYTF.

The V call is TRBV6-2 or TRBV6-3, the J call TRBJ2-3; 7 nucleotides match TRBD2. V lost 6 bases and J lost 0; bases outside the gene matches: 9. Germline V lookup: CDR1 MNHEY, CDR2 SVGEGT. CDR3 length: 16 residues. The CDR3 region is CASSDPTSYSTDTQYF. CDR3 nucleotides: TGTGCCAGCAGCGATCCGACTAGCTACAGCACAGATACGCAGTATTTT.

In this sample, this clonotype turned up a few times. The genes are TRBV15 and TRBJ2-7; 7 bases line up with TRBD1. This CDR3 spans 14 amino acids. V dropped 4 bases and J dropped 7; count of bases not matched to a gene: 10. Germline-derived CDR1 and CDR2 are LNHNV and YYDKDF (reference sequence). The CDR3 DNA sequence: TGTGCCACCAGCACGTGGGACAGCTACAATGAGCAGTACTTC. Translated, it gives CATSTWDSYNEQYF.

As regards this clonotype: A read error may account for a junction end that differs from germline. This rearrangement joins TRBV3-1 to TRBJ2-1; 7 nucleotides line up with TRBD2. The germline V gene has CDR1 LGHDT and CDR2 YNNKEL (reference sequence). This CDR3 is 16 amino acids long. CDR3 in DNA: TGTGCCAGCGGGGGGGGTGGCGGGGACTCCTACAATGGGCAGTTCTTC. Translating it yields CASGGGGGDSYNGQFF.

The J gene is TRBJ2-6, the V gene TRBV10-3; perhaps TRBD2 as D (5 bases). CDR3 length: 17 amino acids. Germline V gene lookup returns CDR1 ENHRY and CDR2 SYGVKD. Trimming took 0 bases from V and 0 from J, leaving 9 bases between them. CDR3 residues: CAISESYGSSGANVLTF. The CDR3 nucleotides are TGTGCCATCAGTGAGTCGTATGGGAGCTCTGGGGCCAACGTCCTGACTTTC.

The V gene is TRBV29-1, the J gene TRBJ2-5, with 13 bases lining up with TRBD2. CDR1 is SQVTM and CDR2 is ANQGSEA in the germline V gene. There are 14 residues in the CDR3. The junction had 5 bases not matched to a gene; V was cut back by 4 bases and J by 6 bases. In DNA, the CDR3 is TGCAGCGTTGGACTAGCGGGAGGTGTGAAGACCCAGTACTTC. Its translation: CSVGLAGGVKTQYF.

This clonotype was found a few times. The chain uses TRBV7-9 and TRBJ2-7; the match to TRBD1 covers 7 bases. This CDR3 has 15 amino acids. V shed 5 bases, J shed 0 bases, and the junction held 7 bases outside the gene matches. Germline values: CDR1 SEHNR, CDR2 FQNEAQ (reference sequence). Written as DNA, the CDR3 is TGTGCCAGCAGCCTCACGACAGGGAGCTCCTACGAGCAGTACTTC. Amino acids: CASSLTTGSSYEQYF. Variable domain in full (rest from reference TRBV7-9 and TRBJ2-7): DTGVSQNPRHKITKRGQNVTFRCDPISEHNRLYWYRQTLGQGPEFLTYFQNEAQLEKSRLLSDRFSAERPKGSFSTLEIQRTEQGDSAMYLCASSLTTGSSYEQYFGPGTRLTVT.